These 23 T cell receptor beta chains share one sample of origin, sequenced in a study of Ad26.COV2.S vaccination and SARS-CoV-2 variants. The treatment denotes: about 20 received Ad26.COV2.S at low or high dose, single or two shots; several received placebo; per-sample allocation not given. Sampling was done on day 63 after the first vaccine or placebo injection. The table came from immunoSEQ multiplex PCR; TCRdb's copy has only in-frame clones and leaves some out. The profile shows 350,000 to 400,000 clones, approximately 91% of them singletons. This specimen was peripheral blood, taken in a trial of Ad26.COV2.S vaccine versus placebo. These receptors were taken from a person aged 18-60 years who received the Ad26.COV2.S COVID-19 vaccine or a placebo.

This clone showed up just a few times. The rearrangement uses TRBV5-4 and TRBJ1-6, with D possibly being TRBD1 (5 bases). The CDR3 totals 16 residues. V gave up 0 bases and J gave up 10 bases, with 17 bases separating them. Germline V gene lookup returns CDR1 SGHNT and CDR2 YYREEE (reference sequence). The CDR3 here is CASSLEAGPTRSPLHF. The CDR3 coding sequence is TGTGCCAGCAGCTTGGAAGCAGGGCCGACGAGATCACCCCTCCACTTT.

The CDR3 coding sequence is TGTGCCTCCTACAGCCGAGGAAACACTGAAGCTTTCTTT. Translating gives CASYSRGNTEAFF. The V gene is TRBV24-1, the J gene TRBJ1-1; D remains unclear. V was cut by 12 bases and J by 2 bases, with 15 bases left in between. The CDR3 is 13 amino acids. Germline CDR1 and CDR2: KGHDR and SFDVKD.

In this sample, this clone turned up a few times. J is TRBJ1-6 and V is TRBV7-9, with D perhaps matching TRBD1 (5 bases). The ends were cut back, 3 bases at V and 9 bases at J, with 12 bases in the middle. This CDR3 spans 14 amino acids. Germline-derived CDR1 and CDR2 are SEHNR and FQNEAQ (reference sequence). The CDR3: CASSFTIGGSPLHF. CDR3 DNA: TGTGCCAGCAGCTTTACCATTGGGGGTTCACCCCTCCACTTT.

The V and J genes are TRBV18 and TRBJ2-5; D not certain. The CDR3 length is 13 residues. The ends were cut back, 3 bases at V and 2 bases at J, with 7 bases in the middle. Germline V gives CDR1 KGHSH, CDR2 LQKENI. CDR3 sequence reads: CASSPQQQETQYF. The CDR3, as DNA: TGTGCCAGCTCACCCCAGCAGCAAGAGACCCAGTACTTC.

The rearrangement joins TRBV5-1 to TRBJ2-3, with TRBD1 identical over 7 bases. The J segment lost 3 bases and the V segment lost 1 base, leaving 2 bases of the junction unmatched. Germline-derived CDR1 and CDR2 are SGHRS and YFSETQ. The CDR3 covers 14 residues. This chain's CDR3 is CASSLRQGTDTQYF. Here the CDR3 DNA reads TGCGCCAGCAGCTTGCGACAGGGAACAGATACGCAGTATTTT.

For this clone: This CDR3 is also generated by other DNA sequences in the sample. The chain couples TRBV5-4 to TRBJ2-1, with no clear D. The CDR3 extends over 13 amino acids. Per germline, CDR1 SGHNT and CDR2 YYREEE (reference sequence). With 0 bases removed from V and 5 bases from J, the gap between germline ends came to 6 bases. CDR3 bases: TGTGCCAGCAGCTTGGGGCAGGACAATGAGCAGTTCTTC. Amino acids: CASSLGQDNEQFF.

The gene calls are TRBV11-2 and TRBJ2-3, with TRBD2 matching over 12 bases. Germline V lookup: CDR1 SGHAT, CDR2 FQNNGV. The ends lost 4 bases at V and 1 base at J; junction bases unmatched: 6. There are 17 residues in the CDR3. The CDR3 is CASSYTRLAGGTDTQYF. CDR3 DNA sequence: TGTGCCAGCAGCTACACCCGACTAGCGGGGGGCACAGATACGCAGTATTTT.

The chain couples TRBV5-1 to TRBJ2-4; TRBD1 is a possible D gene (6 bases). The V gene's germline CDR1 is SGHRS and CDR2 YFSETQ. V shed 5 bases and J shed 9 bases, with 15 bases lying between them. There are 13 residues in the CDR3. CDR3 in amino acids: CASRGDILSIQYF. The DNA for the CDR3 is TGCGCCAGCAGGGGGGACATTTTAAGCATTCAGTACTTC.

This clone came up a few times. The chain recombines TRBV5-8 with TRBJ2-7; no clear D gene. This CDR3 has 18 amino acids. Trimming left V 3 bases short and J 1 base short, with 23 bases between. Germline assignment: CDR1 SGHTS and CDR2 YDEGEE. CDR3 nucleotide sequence: TGTGCCAGCAGCTCGCCGACCTCGGATTTACGGAGTTCCTACGAGCAGTACTTC. Its protein product is CASSSPTSDLRSSYEQYF.

The V and J genes are TRBV2 and TRBJ2-7; D is undetermined. V was clipped by 10 bases and J by 0 bases, with 13 bases between them. The germline V gene has CDR1 SNHLY and CDR2 FYNNEI. The CDR3 is made up of 13 amino acids. The CDR3 coding sequence is TGTGCCACTCATAGCCAAATCTCCTACGAGCAGTACTTC. Its protein product is CATHSQISYEQYF.

The genes are TRBV5-1 and TRBJ2-5, with a weak D call TRBD1 (5 bases). V was pared by 5 bases and J by 2 bases, with 10 bases between. The CDR3 covers 13 residues. In germline, CDR1 is SGHRS, CDR2 YFSETQ. CDR3 coding DNA: TGCGCCAGCAGGACCGACAGACAAGAGACCCAGTACTTC. Protein sequence: CASRTDRQETQYF.

This chain connects TRBV11-2 to TRBJ2-5; 8 bases align to TRBD2. J lost 5 bases, V lost 0 bases, and 8 bases had no gene match. Per the germline V gene, CDR1 is SGHAT and CDR2 is FQNNGV. This CDR3 region has 16 residues. The CDR3 is CASSLDLGGAGETQYF. The CDR3 DNA follows: TGTGCCAGCAGCTTAGACCTCGGGGGGGCAGGCGAGACCCAGTACTTC.

J is TRBJ2-7 and V is TRBV19, with D perhaps TRBD2 (6 bases). Trimming removed 5 bases at V and 0 bases at J, with 17 bases between. The germline V gene has CDR1 LNHDA and CDR2 SQIVND (reference sequence). The CDR3 is made up of 16 amino acids. The DNA of the CDR3 is TGTGCCAGTAGTTCCCCCTATGGGGGGAACTCCTACGAGCAGTACTTC. As protein: CASSSPYGGNSYEQYF.

This sequence joins TRBV30 and TRBJ1-1; a possible D gene is TRBD1 (6 bases). This CDR3 spans 15 amino acids. Germline V gene data show CDR1 as GTSNPN and CDR2 as SVGIG (reference sequence). Trimming stripped 1 base from V and 2 bases from J, with 14 bases between. This chain's CDR3 is CAWSEGGGGNTEAFF. The CDR3 DNA reads TGTGCCTGGAGTGAGGGAGGGGGTGGAAACACTGAAGCTTTCTTT.

The chain combines TRBV6-5 with TRBJ1-1; 7 nucleotides match TRBD1. The V gene end was trimmed by 2 bases and the J gene end by 4 bases; junction bases not matched to a gene: 1. Germline assignment: CDR1 MNHEY and CDR2 SVGAGI. This CDR3 region has 13 residues. The CDR3 reads CASSYGTVTEAFF. The CDR3, as DNA: TGTGCCAGCAGTTACGGGACAGTCACTGAAGCTTTCTTT.

The rearrangement uses TRBV19 and TRBJ1-5; D is uncertain. Trimming left V 1 base short and J 1 base short, with 5 bases between. Germline V gene sequence: CDR1 LNHDA, CDR2 SQIVND (reference sequence). The CDR3 spans 14 residues. CDR3 bases: TGTGCCAGTAGTATAGTCCAGAGCAATCAGCCCCAGCATTTT. Translating it yields CASSIVQSNQPQHF.

The chain joins TRBV6-5 to TRBJ2-3; perhaps TRBD1 as D (5 bases). With 7 bases removed from V and 2 bases from J, the gap between germline ends came to 13 bases. The germline gives CDR1 MNHEY, CDR2 SVGAGI. This CDR3 comprises 14 residues. CDR3 bases: TGTGCCAGCAACCCCCCAGGGATCACAGATACGCAGTATTTT. Protein product: CASNPPGITDTQYF.

The V and J genes are TRBV19 and TRBJ2-7, with TRBD1 as a possible D gene (6 bases). Trimming removed 6 bases from V and 0 bases from J, with 15 bases in between. Germline V gene data show CDR1 as LNHDA and CDR2 as SQIVND (reference sequence). This CDR3 region has 15 residues. CDR3 DNA: TGTGCCAGTAGCGACCGCACAGGGAGCTCCTACGAGCAGTACTTC. As protein: CASSDRTGSSYEQYF. The variable domain in full, with the rest retrieved from reference TRBV19 and TRBJ2-7, is DGGITQSPKYLFRKEGQNVTLSCEQNLNHDAMYWYRQDPGQGLRLIYYSQIVNDFQKGDIAEGYSVSREKKESFPLTVTSAQKNPTAFYLCASSDRTGSSYEQYFGPGTRLTVT.

The V and J genes are TRBV27 and TRBJ2-1; the match to TRBD2 covers 13 bases. V shed 5 bases and J 3 bases; nucleotides not matched to a gene: 10. The CDR3 is 18 amino acids. Germline lookup yields CDR1 MNHEY and CDR2 SMNVEV (reference sequence). CDR3 bases: TGTGCCAGCAGTCAGCCGGGACTAGCGGGGCATAGCTACAATGAGCAGTTCTTC. The encoded protein is CASSQPGLAGHSYNEQFF.

V is TRBV7-6 and J is TRBJ2-3, with TRBD2 as a possible D gene (5 bases). The CDR3 covers 16 residues. Trimming stripped 5 bases from V and 0 bases from J, with 15 bases between. CDR1 SGHVS and CDR2 FNYEAQ come from the germline V gene. Written as DNA, the CDR3 is TGTGCCAGCAGCAGAAGGACTGGAAGCAGCACAGATACGCAGTATTTT. This gives the protein CASSRRTGSSTDTQYF.

The chain employs TRBV18 and TRBJ2-4; 11 positions agree with TRBD1. CDR1 and CDR2 (germline): KGHSH, LQKENI. The V gene end was trimmed by 1 base and the J gene end by 7 bases; junction bases not matched to a gene: 3. The CDR3 covers 15 residues. CDR3 sequence reads: CASSPLGQGANIQYF. The CDR3 nucleotides read TGTGCCAGCTCACCACTTGGACAGGGGGCGAACATTCAGTACTTC.

V is TRBV24-1 and J is TRBJ2-3; 10 positions match TRBD1. V dropped 2 bases and J dropped 2; count of bases not matched to a gene: 12. The CDR3 length is 19 residues. Germline V CDR1 and CDR2: KGHDR, SFDVKD. The CDR3 bases are TGTGCCACCAGTGATTCGGGACAGGGGCCCGCTAGATTCACAGATACGCAGTATTTT. Residues: CATSDSGQGPARFTDTQYF.

The V and J genes are TRBV15 and TRBJ1-2; no reliable D call. The CDR3 covers 15 residues. V was cut by 3 bases and J by 0 bases, with 11 bases left in between. Germline V gene sequence: CDR1 LNHNV, CDR2 YYDKDF (reference sequence). Here the CDR3 reads CATSRSTETNYGYTF. CDR3 sequence (DNA): TGTGCCACCAGCAGGTCAACGGAGACTAACTATGGCTACACCTTC.